This T cell receptor beta chain was identified in a study of T cell responses to AZD1222 COVID-19 vaccine. The repertoire was sequenced with immunoSEQ multiplex PCR; TCRdb's copy has only in-frame clones and lacks some. The table shows 100,000 to 120,000 clones, with about 95% occurring only once. Study-wide results and caveats: It should be noted that donors were predominantly white British and more often female, and clonal diversity was possibly underestimated.

This CDR3 is built from 14 residues. CDR1 is MNHEY, CDR2 SVGAGI, per germline. Trimming removed 6 bases from V and 3 bases from J, with 12 bases in between. Note on this clone: Its antigen is unidentified.

The receptor's source is an adult who received the AZD1222 COVID-19 vaccine. The J gene is TRBJ1-3, the V gene TRBV6-5; no reliable D call. The specimen comprised peripheral blood, sampled 28 days after the second AZD1222 dose. CDR3 sequence: CASSGPGSGNTIYF. Written as DNA, the CDR3 is TGTGCCAGCAGCGGCCCGGGGAGTGGAAACACCATATATTTT.